This TCR beta chain was obtained from a study of neurological immune-mediated disorders. Study summary: Among the approximately 35 patients with multiple sclerosis, some 30 were relapsing-remitting, while 3 were secondary progressive.

With 10-nucleotide random UMIs, 5'RACE was used to make the cDNA. TCRdb reprocessed the 5' RACE reads with MiXCR, giving one entry per CDR3 protein. The table includes tens of thousands of distinct CDR3 sequences, 2.5% to 3% detected once. Study outcomes and limitations: Phylogenetic grouping assigned the repertoires of 18 of 34 multiple sclerosis patients to a single related-CDR3 cluster, representing a possible signature. HTLV-1-associated myelopathy led in TCR clonal expansion, while multiple sclerosis ranked lowest, below healthy controls.

Germline V CDR1 and CDR2: ENHRY, SYGVKD. The CDR3 extends over 11 amino acids. This clonotype was counted only a few times. Its antigen is as yet unknown. At one boundary the junction diverges from the germline segment, which might be a read error. The clonotype was recovered from a woman aged 25 to 39 with multiple sclerosis. What was sequenced was PBMCs. J is TRBJ2-7 and V is TRBV10-3, with TRBD1 matching over 8 bases. The CDR3 protein is CDISDRGEQYF. CDR3 nucleotides: TGTGACATCAGCGACAGGGGAGAGCAGTACTTC.